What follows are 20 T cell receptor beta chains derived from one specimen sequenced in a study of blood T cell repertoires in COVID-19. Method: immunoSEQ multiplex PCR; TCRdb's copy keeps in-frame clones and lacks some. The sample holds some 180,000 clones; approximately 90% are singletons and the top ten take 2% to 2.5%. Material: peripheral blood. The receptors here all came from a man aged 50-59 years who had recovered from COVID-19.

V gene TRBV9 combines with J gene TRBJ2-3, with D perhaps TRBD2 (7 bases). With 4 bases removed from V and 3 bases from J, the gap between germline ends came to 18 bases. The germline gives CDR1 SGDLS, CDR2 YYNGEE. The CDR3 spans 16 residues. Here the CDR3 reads CASSPEGGGPTDTQYF. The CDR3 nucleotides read TGTGCCAGCAGCCCAGAAGGGGGGGGACCTACAGATACGCAGTATTTT.

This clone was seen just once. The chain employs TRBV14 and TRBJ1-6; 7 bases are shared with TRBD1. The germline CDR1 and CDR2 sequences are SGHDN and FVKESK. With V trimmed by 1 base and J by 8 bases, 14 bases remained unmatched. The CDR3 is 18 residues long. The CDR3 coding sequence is TGTGCCAGCAGCCAAGTCCCCTTTATAACAGGGGACCATTCACCCCTCCACTTT. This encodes CASSQVPFITGDHSPLHF.

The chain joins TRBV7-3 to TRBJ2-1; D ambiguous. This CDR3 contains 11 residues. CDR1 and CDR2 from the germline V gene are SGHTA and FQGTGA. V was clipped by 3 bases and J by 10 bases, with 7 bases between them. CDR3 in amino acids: CASSLSREQFF. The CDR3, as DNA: TGTGCCAGCAGCTTGTCGAGGGAGCAGTTCTTC.

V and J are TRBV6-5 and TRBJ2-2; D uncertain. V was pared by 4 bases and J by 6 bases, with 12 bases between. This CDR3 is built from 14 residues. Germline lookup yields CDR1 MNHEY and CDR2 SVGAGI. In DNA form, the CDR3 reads TGTGCCAGCAGTTTAGAGTTACGCGCCGGGGAGCTGTTTTTT. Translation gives CASSLELRAGELFF.

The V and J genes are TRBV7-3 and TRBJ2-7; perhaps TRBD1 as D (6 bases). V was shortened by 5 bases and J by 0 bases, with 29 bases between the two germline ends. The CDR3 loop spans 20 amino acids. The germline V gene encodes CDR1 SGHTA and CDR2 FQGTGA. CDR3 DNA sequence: TGTGCCAGCAGCGACAAAGGACCCGGGGACAAGGTGGGAAGCTCCTACGAGCAGTACTTC. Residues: CASSDKGPGDKVGSSYEQYF.

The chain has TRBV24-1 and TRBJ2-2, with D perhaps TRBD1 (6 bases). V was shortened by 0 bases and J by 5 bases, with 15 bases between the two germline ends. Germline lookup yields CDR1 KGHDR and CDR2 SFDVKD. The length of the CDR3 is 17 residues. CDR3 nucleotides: TGTGCCACCAGTGATTTGGACGGCAGGGGAAATACCGGGGAGCTGTTTTTT. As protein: CATSDLDGRGNTGELFF.

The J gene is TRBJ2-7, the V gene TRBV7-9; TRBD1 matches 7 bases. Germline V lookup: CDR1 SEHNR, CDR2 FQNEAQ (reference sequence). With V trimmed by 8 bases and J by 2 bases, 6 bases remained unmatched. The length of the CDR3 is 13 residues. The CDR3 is CASLGTAPYEQYF. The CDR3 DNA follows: TGTGCCAGCCTCGGGACAGCCCCCTACGAGCAGTACTTC.

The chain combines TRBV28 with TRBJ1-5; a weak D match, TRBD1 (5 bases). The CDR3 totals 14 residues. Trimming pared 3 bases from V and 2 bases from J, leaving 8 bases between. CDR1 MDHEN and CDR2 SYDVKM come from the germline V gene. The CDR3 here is CASSLQGGNQPQHF. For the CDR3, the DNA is TGTGCCAGCAGTTTGCAGGGTGGCAATCAGCCCCAGCATTTT. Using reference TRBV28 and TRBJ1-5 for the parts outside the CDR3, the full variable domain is DVKVTQSSRYLVKRTGEKVFLECVQDMDHENMFWYRQDPGLGLRLIYFSYDVKMKEKGDIPEGYSVSREKKERFSLILESASTNQTSMYLCASSLQGGNQPQHFGDGTRLSIL.

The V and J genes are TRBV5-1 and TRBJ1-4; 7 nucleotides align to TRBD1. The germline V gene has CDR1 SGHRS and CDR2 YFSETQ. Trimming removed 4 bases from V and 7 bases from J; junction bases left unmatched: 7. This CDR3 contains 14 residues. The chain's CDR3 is CASSVDRAAEKLFF. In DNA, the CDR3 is TGCGCCAGCAGCGTTGACAGGGCGGCTGAAAAACTGTTTTTT. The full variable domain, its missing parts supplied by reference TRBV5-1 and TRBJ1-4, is KAGVTQTPRYLIKTRGQQVTLSCSPISGHRSVSWYQQTPGQGLQFLFEYFSETQRNKGNFPGRFSGRQFSNSRSEMNVSTLELGDSALYLCASSVDRAAEKLFFGSGTQLSVL.

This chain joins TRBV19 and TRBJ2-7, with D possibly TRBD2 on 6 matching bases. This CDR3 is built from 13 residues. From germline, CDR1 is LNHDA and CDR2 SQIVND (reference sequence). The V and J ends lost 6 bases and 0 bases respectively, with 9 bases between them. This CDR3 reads CASRGLGSYEQYF. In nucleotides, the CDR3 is TGTGCCAGTAGGGGACTGGGCTCCTACGAGCAGTACTTC. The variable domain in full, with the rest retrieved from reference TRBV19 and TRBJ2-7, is DGGITQSPKYLFRKEGQNVTLSCEQNLNHDAMYWYRQDPGQGLRLIYYSQIVNDFQKGDIAEGYSVSREKKESFPLTVTSAQKNPTAFYLCASRGLGSYEQYFGPGTRLTVT.

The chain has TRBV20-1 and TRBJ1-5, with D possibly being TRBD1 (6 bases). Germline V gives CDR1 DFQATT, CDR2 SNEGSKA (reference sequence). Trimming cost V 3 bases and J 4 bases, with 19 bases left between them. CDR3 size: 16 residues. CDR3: CSASRGQIQGNQPQHF. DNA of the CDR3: TGCAGTGCTAGTCGAGGGCAGATCCAGGGGAATCAGCCCCAGCATTTT.

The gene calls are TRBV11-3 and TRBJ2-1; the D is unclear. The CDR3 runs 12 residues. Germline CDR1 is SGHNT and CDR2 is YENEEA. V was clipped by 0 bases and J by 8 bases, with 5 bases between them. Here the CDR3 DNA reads TGTGCCAGCAGCTTAGAAAGCCATGAGCAGTTCTTC. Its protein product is CASSLESHEQFF.

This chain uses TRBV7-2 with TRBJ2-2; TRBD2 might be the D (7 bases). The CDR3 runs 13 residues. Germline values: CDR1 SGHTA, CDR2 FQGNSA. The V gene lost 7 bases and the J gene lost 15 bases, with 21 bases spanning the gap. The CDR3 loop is CASTRRGGLGVFF. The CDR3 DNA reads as TGTGCCAGCACCCGGAGGGGGGGGTTAGGGGTGTTTTTT.

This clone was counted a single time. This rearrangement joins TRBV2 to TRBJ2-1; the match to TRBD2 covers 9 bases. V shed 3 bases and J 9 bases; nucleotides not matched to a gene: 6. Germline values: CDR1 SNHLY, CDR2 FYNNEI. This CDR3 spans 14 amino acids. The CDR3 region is CASSEAGGPAEQFF. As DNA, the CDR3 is TGTGCCAGCAGTGAGGCGGGGGGGCCGGCTGAGCAGTTCTTC. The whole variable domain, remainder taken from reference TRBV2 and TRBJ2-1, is EPEVTQTPSHQVTQMGQEVILRCVPISNHLYFYWYRQILGQKVEFLVSFYNNEISEKSEIFDDQFSVERPDGSNFTLKIRSTKLEDSAMYFCASSEAGGPAEQFFGPGTRLTVL.

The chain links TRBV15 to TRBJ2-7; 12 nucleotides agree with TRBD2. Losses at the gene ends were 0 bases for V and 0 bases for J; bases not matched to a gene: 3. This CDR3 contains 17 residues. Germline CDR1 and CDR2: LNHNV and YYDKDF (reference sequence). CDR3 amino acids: CATSRDKGLAGSYEQYF. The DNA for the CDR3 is TGTGCCACCAGCAGAGATAAGGGACTAGCGGGCTCCTACGAGCAGTACTTC.

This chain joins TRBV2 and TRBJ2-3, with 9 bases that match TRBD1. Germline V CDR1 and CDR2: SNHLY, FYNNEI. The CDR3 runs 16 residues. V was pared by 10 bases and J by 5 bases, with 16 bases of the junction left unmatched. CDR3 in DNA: TGTGCCACCACCGCCGGGGACAGGGAATTAGGAGATACGCAGTATTTT. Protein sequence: CATTAGDRELGDTQYF.

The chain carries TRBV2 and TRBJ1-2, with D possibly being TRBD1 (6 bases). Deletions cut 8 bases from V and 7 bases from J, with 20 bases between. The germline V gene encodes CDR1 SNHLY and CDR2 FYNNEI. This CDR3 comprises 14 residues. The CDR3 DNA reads TGTGCCAGCCTGGTGGGGGCGGCCTCCGGTGGCTACACCTTC. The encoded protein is CASLVGAASGGYTF.

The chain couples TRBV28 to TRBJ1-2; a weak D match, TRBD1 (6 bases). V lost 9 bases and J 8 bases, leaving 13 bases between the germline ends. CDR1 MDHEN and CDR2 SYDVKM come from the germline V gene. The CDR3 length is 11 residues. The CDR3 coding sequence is TGTGCCAGTGAGGCAGGGACAGGCTACACCTTC. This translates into CASEAGTGYTF.

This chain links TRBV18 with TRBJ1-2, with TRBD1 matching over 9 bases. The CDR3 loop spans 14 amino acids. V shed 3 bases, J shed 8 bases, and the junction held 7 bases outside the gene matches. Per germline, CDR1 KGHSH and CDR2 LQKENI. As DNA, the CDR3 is TGTGCCAGCTCACCGGGGACAGGGAAGGAGGGCTACACCTTC. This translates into CASSPGTGKEGYTF. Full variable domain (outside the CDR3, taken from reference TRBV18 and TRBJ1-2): NAGVMQNPRHLVRRRGQEARLRCSPMKGHSHVYWYRQLPEEGLKFMVYLQKENIIDESGMPKERFSAEFPKEGPSILRIQQVVRGDSAAYFCASSPGTGKEGYTFGSGTRLTVV.

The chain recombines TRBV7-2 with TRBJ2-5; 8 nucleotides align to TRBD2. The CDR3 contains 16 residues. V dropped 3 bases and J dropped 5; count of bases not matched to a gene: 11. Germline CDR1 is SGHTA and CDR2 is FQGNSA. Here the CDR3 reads CASSFTGGRVGETQYF. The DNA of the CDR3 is TGTGCCAGCAGCTTTACGGGGGGGCGGGTCGGTGAGACCCAGTACTTC.